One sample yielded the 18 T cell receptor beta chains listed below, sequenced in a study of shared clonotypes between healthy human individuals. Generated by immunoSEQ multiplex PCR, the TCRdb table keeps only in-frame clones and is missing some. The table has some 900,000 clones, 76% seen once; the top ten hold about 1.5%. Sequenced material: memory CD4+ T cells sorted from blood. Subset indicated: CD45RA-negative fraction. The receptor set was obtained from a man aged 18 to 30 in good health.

CDR3 amino acids: CASSERGITGRQEDTQYF. CDR3 bases: TGCGCCAGCAGTGAGAGGGGGATTACGGGGAGGCAGGAAGATACGCAGTATTTT. V usage is TRBV10-2 and J usage is TRBJ2-3; D possibly matches TRBD1 or TRBD2 (6 bases each). V was cut by 2 bases and J by 5 bases, with 23 bases left in between. CDR1 is WSHSY and CDR2 is SAAADI in the germline V gene. This CDR3 spans 18 amino acids.

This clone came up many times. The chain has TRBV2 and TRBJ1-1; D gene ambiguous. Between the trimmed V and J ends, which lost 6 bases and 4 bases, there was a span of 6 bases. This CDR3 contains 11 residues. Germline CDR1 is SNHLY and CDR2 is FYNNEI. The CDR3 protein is CASSAVTEAFF. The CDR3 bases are TGTGCCAGCAGCGCGGTCACTGAAGCTTTCTTT. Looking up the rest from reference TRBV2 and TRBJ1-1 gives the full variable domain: EPEVTQTPSHQVTQMGQEVILRCVPISNHLYFYWYRQILGQKVEFLVSFYNNEISEKSEIFDDQFSVERPDGSNFTLKIRSTKLEDSAMYFCASSAVTEAFFGQGTRLTVV.

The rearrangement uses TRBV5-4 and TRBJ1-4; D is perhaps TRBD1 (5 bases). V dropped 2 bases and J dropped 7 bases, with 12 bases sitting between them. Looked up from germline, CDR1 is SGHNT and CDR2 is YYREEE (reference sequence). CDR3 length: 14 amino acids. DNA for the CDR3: TGTGCCAGCAGCTTAGAGGGGTCGAGTGAAAAACTGTTTTTT. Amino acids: CASSLEGSSEKLFF. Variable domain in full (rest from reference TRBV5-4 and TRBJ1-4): ETGVTQSPTHLIKTRGQQVTLRCSSQSGHNTVSWYQQALGQGPQFIFQYYREEENGRGNFPPRFSGLQFPNYSSELNVNALELDDSALYLCASSLEGSSEKLFFGSGTQLSVL.

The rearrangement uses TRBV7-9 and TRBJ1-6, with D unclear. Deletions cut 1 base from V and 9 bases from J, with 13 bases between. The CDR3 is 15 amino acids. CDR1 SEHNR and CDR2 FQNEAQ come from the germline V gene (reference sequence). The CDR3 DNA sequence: TGTGCCAGCAGCTTAGGAACAGCACGAGGTTCACCCCTCCACTTT. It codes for CASSLGTARGSPLHF.

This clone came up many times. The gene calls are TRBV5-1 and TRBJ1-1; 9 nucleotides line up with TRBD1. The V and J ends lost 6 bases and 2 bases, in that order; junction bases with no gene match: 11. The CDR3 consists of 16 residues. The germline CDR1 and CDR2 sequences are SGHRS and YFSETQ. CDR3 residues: CASMAPGQGPNTEAFF. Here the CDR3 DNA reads TGCGCCAGCATGGCCCCGGGACAGGGCCCTAACACTGAAGCTTTCTTT.

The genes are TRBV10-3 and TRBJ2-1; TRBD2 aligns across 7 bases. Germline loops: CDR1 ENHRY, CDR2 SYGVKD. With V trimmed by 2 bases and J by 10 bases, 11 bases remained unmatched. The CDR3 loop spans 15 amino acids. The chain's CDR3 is CAISETGTNAGEQFF. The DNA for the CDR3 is TGTGCCATCAGTGAGACCGGGACTAACGCAGGAGAGCAGTTCTTC.

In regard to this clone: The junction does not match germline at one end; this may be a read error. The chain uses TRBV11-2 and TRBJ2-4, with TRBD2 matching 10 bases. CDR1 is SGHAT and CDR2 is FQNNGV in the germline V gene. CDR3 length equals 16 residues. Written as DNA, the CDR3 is TGTGTCAGCAGCATGAGCGGGGGGGCCGGTGGAAACATTCAGTACTTC. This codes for CVSSMSGGAGGNIQYF.

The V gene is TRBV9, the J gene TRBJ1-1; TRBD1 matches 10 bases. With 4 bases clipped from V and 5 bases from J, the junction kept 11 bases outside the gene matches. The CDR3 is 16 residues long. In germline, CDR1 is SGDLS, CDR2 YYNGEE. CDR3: CASSPDRGPLGTEAFF. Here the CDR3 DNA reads TGTGCCAGCAGCCCCGACAGGGGGCCCTTGGGGACTGAAGCTTTCTTT.

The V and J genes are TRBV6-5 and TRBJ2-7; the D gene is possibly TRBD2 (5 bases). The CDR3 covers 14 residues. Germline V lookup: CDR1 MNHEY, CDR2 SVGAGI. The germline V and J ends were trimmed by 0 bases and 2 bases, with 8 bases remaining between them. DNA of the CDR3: TGTGCCAGCAGTTACTCGATGACTACCTACGAGCAGTACTTC. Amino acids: CASSYSMTTYEQYF.

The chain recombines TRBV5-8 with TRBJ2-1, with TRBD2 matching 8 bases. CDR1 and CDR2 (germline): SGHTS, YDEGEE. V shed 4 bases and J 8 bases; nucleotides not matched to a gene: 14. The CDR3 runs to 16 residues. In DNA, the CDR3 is TGTGCCAGCAGCCCCTTGGGAGCGGGAGAAACAGATGAGCAGTTCTTC. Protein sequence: CASSPLGAGETDEQFF.

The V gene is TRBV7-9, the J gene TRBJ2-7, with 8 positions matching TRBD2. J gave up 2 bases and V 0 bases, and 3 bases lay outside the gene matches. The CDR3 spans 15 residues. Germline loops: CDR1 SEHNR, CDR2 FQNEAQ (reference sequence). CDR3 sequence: CASSLAPSGPYEQYF. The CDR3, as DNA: TGTGCCAGCAGCTTAGCCCCTAGCGGGCCCTACGAGCAGTACTTC.

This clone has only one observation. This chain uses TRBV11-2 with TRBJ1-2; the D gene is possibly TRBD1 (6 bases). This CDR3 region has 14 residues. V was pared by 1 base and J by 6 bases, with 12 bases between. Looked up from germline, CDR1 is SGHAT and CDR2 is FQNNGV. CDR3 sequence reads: CASSLVLAGDGYTF. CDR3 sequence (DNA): TGTGCCAGCAGCTTAGTTCTTGCAGGGGATGGCTACACCTTC.

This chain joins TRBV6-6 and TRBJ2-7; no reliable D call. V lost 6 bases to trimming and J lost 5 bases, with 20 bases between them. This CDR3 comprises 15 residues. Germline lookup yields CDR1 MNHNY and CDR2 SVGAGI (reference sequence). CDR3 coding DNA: TGTGCCAGCAGCCTCCGGGTCCCACCCCTGGACGAGCAGTACTTC. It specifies CASSLRVPPLDEQYF.

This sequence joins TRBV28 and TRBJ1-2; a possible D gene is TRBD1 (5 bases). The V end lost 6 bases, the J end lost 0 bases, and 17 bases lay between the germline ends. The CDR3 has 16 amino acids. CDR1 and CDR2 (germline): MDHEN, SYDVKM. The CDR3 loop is CASRGGTGIANYGYTF. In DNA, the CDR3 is TGTGCCAGCAGGGGGGGGACGGGAATAGCTAACTATGGCTACACCTTC.

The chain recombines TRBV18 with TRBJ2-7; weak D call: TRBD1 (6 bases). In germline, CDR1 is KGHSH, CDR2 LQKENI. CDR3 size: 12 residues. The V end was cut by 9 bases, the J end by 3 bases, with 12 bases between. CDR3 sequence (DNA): TGTGCCAGTTCCGTACAGGGCTACGAGCAGTACTTC. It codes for CASSVQGYEQYF.

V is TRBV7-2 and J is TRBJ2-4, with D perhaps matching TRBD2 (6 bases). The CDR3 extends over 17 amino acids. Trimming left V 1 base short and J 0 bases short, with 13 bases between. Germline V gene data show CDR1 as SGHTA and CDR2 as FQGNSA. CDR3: CASSLVWGGLAKNIQYF. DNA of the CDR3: TGTGCCAGCAGCTTAGTGTGGGGAGGTCTAGCCAAAAACATTCAGTACTTC.

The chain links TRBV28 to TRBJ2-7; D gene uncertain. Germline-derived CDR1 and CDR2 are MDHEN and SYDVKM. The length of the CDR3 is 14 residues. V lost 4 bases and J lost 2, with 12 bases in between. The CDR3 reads CASSSPARPYEQYF. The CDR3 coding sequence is TGTGCCAGCAGTTCACCCGCCCGTCCCTACGAGCAGTACTTC.

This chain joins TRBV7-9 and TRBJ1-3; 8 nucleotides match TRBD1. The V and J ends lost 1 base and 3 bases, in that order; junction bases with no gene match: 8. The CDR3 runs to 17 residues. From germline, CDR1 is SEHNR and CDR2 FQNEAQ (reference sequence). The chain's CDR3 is CASSLGQGASIGNTIYF. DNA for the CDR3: TGTGCCAGCAGCTTAGGGCAGGGGGCGTCGATTGGAAACACCATATATTTT.